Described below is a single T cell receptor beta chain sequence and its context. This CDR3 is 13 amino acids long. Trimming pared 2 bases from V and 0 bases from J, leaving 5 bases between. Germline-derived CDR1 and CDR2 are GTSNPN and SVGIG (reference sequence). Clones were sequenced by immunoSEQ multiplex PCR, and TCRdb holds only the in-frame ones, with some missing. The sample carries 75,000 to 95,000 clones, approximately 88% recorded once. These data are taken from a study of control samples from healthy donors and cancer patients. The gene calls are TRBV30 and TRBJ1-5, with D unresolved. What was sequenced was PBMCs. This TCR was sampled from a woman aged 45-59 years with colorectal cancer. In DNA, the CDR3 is TGTGCCTGGAGTCGAGATAGCAATCAGCCCCAGCATTTT. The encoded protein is CAWSRDSNQPQHF.